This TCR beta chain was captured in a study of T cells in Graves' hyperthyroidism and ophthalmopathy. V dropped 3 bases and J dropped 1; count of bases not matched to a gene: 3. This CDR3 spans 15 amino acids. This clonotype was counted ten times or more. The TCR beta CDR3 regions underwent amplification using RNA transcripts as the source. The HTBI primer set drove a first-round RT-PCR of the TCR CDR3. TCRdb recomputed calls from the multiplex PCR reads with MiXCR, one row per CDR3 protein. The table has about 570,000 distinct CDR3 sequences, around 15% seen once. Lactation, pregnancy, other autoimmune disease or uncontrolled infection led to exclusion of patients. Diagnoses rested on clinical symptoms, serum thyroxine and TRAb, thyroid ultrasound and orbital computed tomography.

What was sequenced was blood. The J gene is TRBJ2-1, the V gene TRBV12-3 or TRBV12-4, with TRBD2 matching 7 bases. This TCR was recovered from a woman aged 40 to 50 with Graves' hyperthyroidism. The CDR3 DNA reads TGTGCCAGCAGTTTTCTGCGGGAGTCCTACAATGAGCAGTTCTTC. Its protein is CASSFLRESYNEQFF.